Sequencing of this TCR beta chain was carried out in a study of shared clonotypes between healthy human individuals. For the study at large: A few men and a couple of women, aged 18 to 49, were donors.

The CDR3 has 14 residues. The V gene's germline CDR1 is SEHNR and CDR2 FQNEAQ (reference sequence). The trim removed 5 bases at V and 8 bases at J, leaving 10 bases unmatched. Naive CD45RA+ and memory CD45RA-negative subsets were split from CD4+ cells. This clone was detected a few times. Assay used: immunoSEQ multiplex PCR; TCRdb lists only in-frame clones, some missing. The table records nearly 1,000,000 clones, over 75% of them present only once. The gene calls are TRBV7-9 and TRBJ1-2; the match to TRBD1 covers 8 bases. The source is a man aged 18 to 29 in good health. The sample comprised memory CD4+ T cells sorted from blood. Subset in this sample: CD45RA-negative fraction. The CDR3 bases are TGTGCCAGCAGCCACGACAGGGGTGAAGACGGCTACACCTTC. Amino acid sequence: CASSHDRGEDGYTF.